The 25 T cell receptor beta chains given below trace back to one sample, sequenced in a study of T cells expressing NK-cell markers. TCRdb re-called the 5' RACE reads and gives one entry per CDR3 protein, without DNA. The table for this sample gives 300,000 to 450,000 distinct CDR3 sequences. Sequencing was carried out using blood T cells: a sorted CD56 or NKG2C T cell subset, CD4+ or CD8+ T cells, or bulk PBMC T cells (not recorded which). The receptors were gathered from a man aged 18 to 70 in good health.

This chain uses TRBV5-1 with TRBJ2-5; TCRdb's assignment of TRBD2 cannot be checked, as there is no DNA. Germline CDR1 SGHRS, CDR2 YFSETQ. CDR3 length equals 16 residues. The chain's CDR3 is CASIWSPAGGPETQYF.

The chain employs TRBV29-1 and TRBJ2-7. The CDR3 is 12 residues long. Germline loops: CDR1 SQVTM, CDR2 ANQGSEA. The chain's CDR3 is CSGLTATYEQYF.

The V call is TRBV7-3, the J call TRBJ2-5. This CDR3 is built from 13 residues. The germline V gene encodes CDR1 SGHTA and CDR2 FQGTGA. The CDR3: CASSISGEETQYF.

The rearrangement links TRBV4-1 to TRBJ2-3; TCRdb picks TRBD1, but there is no DNA to check that call. Germline V gene lookup returns CDR1 MGHRA and CDR2 YSYEKL. The length of the CDR3 is 16 residues. The CDR3 region is CASSQDRGGGTNTQYF.

This chain's CDR3 is CASSPVGAGAGELFF. The V and J genes are TRBV5-5 and TRBJ2-2; TCRdb names TRBD2, which stays unverified in the absence of DNA. The germline CDR1 and CDR2 sequences are SGHKS and YYEKEE (reference sequence). The CDR3 is 15 amino acids.

The chain is built from TRBV9 and TRBJ2-1; no DNA is available, so the TRBD1 call from TCRdb remains unchecked. Germline loops: CDR1 SGDLS, CDR2 YYNGEE. This CDR3 region has 16 residues. The CDR3 is CASSVGGGGAANEQFF. Supplemented by reference TRBV9 and TRBJ2-1, the full variable domain reads DSGVTQTPKHLITATGQRVTLRCSPRSGDLSVYWYQQSLDQGLQFLIQYYNGEERAKGNILERFSAQQFPDLHSELNLSSLELGDSALYFCASSVGGGGAANEQFFGPGTRLTVL.

The rearrangement links TRBV10-3 to TRBJ1-2. This CDR3 has 14 residues. Germline values: CDR1 ENHRY, CDR2 SYGVKD. The CDR3 reads CAISESGQNYGYTF.

This chain uses TRBV7-9 with TRBJ2-5; the D gene TCRdb calls, TRBD1, cannot be checked with no DNA. The germline CDR1 and CDR2 sequences are SEHNR and FQNEAQ (reference sequence). This CDR3 has 15 residues. The chain's CDR3 is CASSLQGWSQETQYF.

The chain employs TRBV3-1 and TRBJ2-5; absent DNA, TCRdb's TRBD1 call cannot be checked. In germline, CDR1 is LGHDT, CDR2 YNNKEL (reference sequence). This CDR3 region has 15 residues. The CDR3 here is CASSQEDRIQETQYF.

This chain joins TRBV29-1 and TRBJ2-5; TCRdb proposes TRBD1, but this gene call is untestable without DNA. There are 14 residues in the CDR3. Germline V CDR1 and CDR2: SQVTM, ANQGSEA. The CDR3 region is CSADPQGLAETQYF.

This chain connects TRBV29-1 to TRBJ1-4. CDR1 is SQVTM and CDR2 is ANQGSEA in the germline V gene. This CDR3 region has 13 residues. The CDR3 sequence is CSVDLMEGEKLFF.

The J gene is TRBJ1-2, the V gene TRBV3-1; the D gene TCRdb calls, TRBD1, cannot be checked with no DNA. This CDR3 region has 15 residues. In germline, CDR1 is LGHDT, CDR2 YNNKEL (reference sequence). CDR3 protein: CASSQVYRGNYGYTF. Filled out from reference TRBV3-1 and TRBJ1-2, the complete variable domain reads DTAVSQTPKYLVTQMGNDKSIKCEQNLGHDTMYWYKQDSKKFLKIMFSYNNKELIINETVPNRFSPKSPDKAHLNLHINSLELGDSAVYFCASSQVYRGNYGYTFGSGTRLTVV.

J is TRBJ2-7 and V is TRBV12-3 or TRBV12-4; TCRdb proposes TRBD1, but this gene call is untestable without DNA. This CDR3 region has 15 residues. CDR3 amino acids: CASSYDRRPPYEQYF.

This CDR3 is CASSLAPGTGPYEQYF. V is TRBV27 and J is TRBJ2-7; TCRdb's assignment of TRBD1 cannot be checked, as there is no DNA. The CDR3 runs 16 residues. Germline CDR1 and CDR2: MNHEY and SMNVEV (reference sequence).

V is TRBV12-3 or TRBV12-4 and J is TRBJ2-1; no DNA is available, so the TRBD2 call from TCRdb remains unchecked. CDR3 length equals 15 residues. This CDR3 is CASSRGLAGVNEQFF.

V gene TRBV7-2 combines with J gene TRBJ2-3; the TRBD2 assignment by TCRdb is unverifiable without DNA. The CDR3 extends over 15 amino acids. Germline CDR1 and CDR2: SGHTA and FQGNSA. The CDR3 loop reads CASSPSLASSDTQYF.

The CDR3 loop is CASSSRTGVRQPQHF. The chain combines TRBV7-2 with TRBJ1-5; TCRdb reports TRBD1, a call that lacks DNA to check it against. The CDR3 is made up of 15 amino acids. The V gene's germline CDR1 is SGHTA and CDR2 FQGNSA. The complete variable domain, with remaining parts taken from reference TRBV7-2 and TRBJ1-5, reads GAGVSQSPSNKVTEKGKDVELRCDPISGHTALYWYRQSLGQGLEFLIYFQGNSAPDKSGLPSDRFSAERTGGSVSTLTIQRTQQEDSAVYLCASSSRTGVRQPQHFGDGTRLSIL.

This chain connects TRBV2 to TRBJ1-5. Per the germline V gene, CDR1 is SNHLY and CDR2 is FYNNEI. The CDR3 is 13 amino acids. The CDR3 reads CASRRDGDQPQHF.

This chain joins TRBV7-8 and TRBJ2-2. Germline V lookup: CDR1 SGHVS, CDR2 FQNEAQ. The CDR3 covers 15 residues. This chain's CDR3 is CASSLANVGTGELFF.

CDR3: CASKGGYNEQFF. The chain couples TRBV21-1 to TRBJ2-1; absent DNA, TCRdb's TRBD1 call cannot be checked. TRBV21-1 is a recognized pseudogene. The CDR3 totals 12 residues.

This chain joins TRBV12-3 or TRBV12-4 and TRBJ2-1; the TCRdb D gene call, TRBD2, has no DNA to confirm it. The CDR3 spans 15 residues. The CDR3 loop reads CASSPPTSGGIRAVF.

The V gene is TRBV5-5, the J gene TRBJ1-2. The CDR3 runs 15 residues. CDR1 is SGHKS and CDR2 is YYEKEE in the germline V gene (reference sequence). CDR3 residues: CASSLVWKRDYGYTF.

The chain carries TRBV9 and TRBJ2-7; the TRBD2 assignment by TCRdb is unverifiable without DNA. The germline CDR1 and CDR2 sequences are SGDLS and YYNGEE. The CDR3 is made up of 15 amino acids. CDR3 sequence reads: CASSVGLAGGEEQYF.

This chain connects TRBV20-1 to TRBJ2-2; TCRdb's D call of TRBD2 is untestable without DNA. CDR1 is DFQATT, CDR2 SNEGSKA, per germline (reference sequence). The length of the CDR3 is 15 residues. This chain's CDR3 is CSPSAGGGKSGELFF.

V and J are TRBV5-5 and TRBJ1-6. The CDR3 has 13 amino acids. From germline, CDR1 is SGHKS and CDR2 YYEKEE (reference sequence). CDR3 amino acids: CASSLYVFSPLHF.